The 30 T cell receptor beta chains below come from one sample, sequenced in a study of blood T cells in healthy people across ages. The authors ran a second PCR of about 7 to 11 cycles using a sample-barcoded 5' primer and a J-beta primer mix. One entry per CDR3 protein results from TCRdb running MiXCR on the 5' RACE reads. In the table there are 750,000 or so distinct CDR3 sequences, 20% to 25% of which are singletons. The same data also went into a second study, on T cells of mothers and their children.

The sequencing sample was made of blood. These receptors all come from a boy between 10 and 17 years old in good health.

V usage is TRBV6-1 and J usage is TRBJ1-4; the D is unclear. The germline gives CDR1 MNHNS, CDR2 SASEGT. Between the trimmed V and J ends, which lost 2 bases and 7 bases, there was a span of 11 bases. CDR3 length equals 14 residues. The CDR3 DNA follows: TGTGCCAGCAGTGAATGGTTGTTGTCTGAAAAACTGTTTTTT. Translating it yields CASSEWLLSEKLFF.

This clonotype showed up just once. The V and J genes are TRBV28 and TRBJ2-5, with TRBD2 as a possible D gene (5 bases). In germline, CDR1 is MDHEN, CDR2 SYDVKM. This CDR3 is 10 amino acids long. Trimming left V 11 bases short and J 5 bases short, with 9 bases between. The CDR3 nucleotides are TGTGCCGGACTCAGCGAGACCCAGTACTTC. Protein product: CAGLSETQYF.

The rearrangement uses TRBV20-1 and TRBJ1-3, with a weak D call TRBD1 (5 bases). CDR1 is DFQATT, CDR2 SNEGSKA, per germline (reference sequence). Between the trimmed V and J ends, which lost 5 bases and 0 bases, there was a span of 14 bases. This CDR3 has 15 amino acids. CDR3 in DNA: TGCAGTGCTTTGGGGCGGACCTTCTCTGGAAACACCATATATTTT. The encoded protein is CSALGRTFSGNTIYF.

The sample holds a few counts of this clonotype. The V gene is TRBV25-1, the J gene TRBJ2-2, with 9 bases matching TRBD1. CDR1 and CDR2 (germline): MGHDK, SYGVNS. Unmatched junction bases numbered 19, after V lost 3 bases and J lost 5 bases. The CDR3 spans 20 residues. The CDR3 is CASSDRRGSGDRASTGELFF. The CDR3 nucleotides read TGTGCCAGCAGTGATCGTCGGGGCAGCGGGGACAGGGCCTCGACCGGGGAGCTGTTTTTT.

This clonotype was observed a few times. This rearrangement joins TRBV7-2 to TRBJ1-1; TRBD1 matches at 9 bases. V lost 6 bases, J lost 5 bases, and 7 bases stayed unmatched. Germline V lookup: CDR1 SGHTA, CDR2 FQGNSA. The CDR3 spans 14 residues. The CDR3 nucleotides read TGTGCCAGCAGGAGAACAGGGGGCAGGACTGAAGCTTTCTTT. Translated: CASRRTGGRTEAFF.

The rearrangement links TRBV3-1 to TRBJ2-7, with a possible D match to TRBD1 (5 bases). V dropped 5 bases and J dropped 1 base, with 15 bases sitting between them. Germline V CDR1 and CDR2: LGHDT, YNNKEL (reference sequence). This CDR3 spans 15 amino acids. CDR3 loop: CASSSDEDKSYEQYF. The CDR3 nucleotides read TGTGCCAGCAGCTCAGACGAGGACAAATCCTACGAGCAGTACTTC.

V is TRBV25-1 and J is TRBJ2-1; the match to TRBD1 covers 10 bases. In germline, CDR1 is MGHDK, CDR2 SYGVNS. Trimming removed 2 bases from V and 2 bases from J; junction bases left unmatched: 6. The CDR3 covers 17 residues. This chain's CDR3 is CASSELWTGGAYNEQFF. The CDR3 DNA follows: TGTGCCAGCAGTGAACTTTGGACAGGGGGAGCCTACAATGAGCAGTTCTTC. Based on the CDR3 plus reference TRBV25-1 and TRBJ2-1, the full variable domain is EADIYQTPRYLVIGTGKKITLECSQTMGHDKMYWYQQDPGMELHLIHYSYGVNSTEKGDLSSESTVSRIRTEHFPLTLESARPSHTSQYLCASSELWTGGAYNEQFFGPGTRLTVL.

In this sample, this clonotype turned up a few times. The germline gene is not matched at one end of the junction; a read error may be the cause. The V gene is TRBV15, the J gene TRBJ1-1; possible D gene TRBD1, 5 bases. The CDR3 totals 14 residues. The germline CDR1 and CDR2 sequences are LNHNV and YYDKDF (reference sequence). CDR3 amino acids: CATSGDGRTSAAFF. The CDR3 DNA sequence: TGTGCCACCAGCGGAGATGGCAGGACAAGCGCAGCTTTCTTT.

This clonotype has more than one count but fewer than ten. An end of the junction differs from the germline gene, which may be a read error. V usage is TRBV28 and J usage is TRBJ1-1; D not resolved. The CDR3 has 11 residues. CDR1 MDHEN and CDR2 SYDVKM come from the germline V gene. The CDR3 bases are TGTGCCTGCAGACGAACGGGTGAAGCTTTCTTT. Translated, it gives CACRRTGEAFF.

In the case of this clonotype: A junction boundary mismatches the germline segment, possibly from a read error. This chain joins TRBV5-1 and TRBJ2-3, with TRBD2 matching over 12 bases. Germline V lookup: CDR1 SGHRS, CDR2 YFSETQ. This CDR3 region has 16 residues. The chain's CDR3 is CASSIRLAGATDMQYF. The CDR3 DNA sequence: TGCGCCAGCAGCATACGACTAGCGGGAGCCACAGATATGCAGTATTTT.

This clonotype turned up a few times. The chain's CDR3 is CASSFMGTSSYEQYF. For the CDR3, the DNA is TGTGCCAGCAGTTTTATGGGAACCTCCTCCTACGAGCAGTACTTC. The chain uses TRBV28 and TRBJ2-7; D not certain. The CDR3 length is 15 residues. Trimming took off 3 bases at V and 0 bases at J, with 12 bases between the two ends. Germline V gene lookup returns CDR1 MDHEN and CDR2 SYDVKM.

This clonotype turned up a few times. The chain joins TRBV7-9 to TRBJ2-2, with 9 bases matching TRBD1. The length of the CDR3 is 17 residues. The trim removed 5 bases at V and 2 bases at J, leaving 9 bases unmatched. The germline CDR1 and CDR2 sequences are SEHNR and FQNEAQ (reference sequence). CDR3 residues: CASSTRRQGGNTGELFF. CDR3 nucleotides: TGTGCCAGCAGCACGCGTCGACAGGGGGGTAACACCGGGGAGCTGTTTTTT.

The V call is TRBV20-1, the J call TRBJ2-5; D is perhaps TRBD1 (5 bases). Looked up from germline, CDR1 is DFQATT and CDR2 is SNEGSKA (reference sequence). The CDR3 totals 14 residues. V shed 3 bases and J shed 2 bases, with 13 bases lying between them. The chain's CDR3 is CSASSPQVQETQYF. CDR3 DNA: TGCAGTGCTAGCTCGCCACAGGTACAAGAGACCCAGTACTTC.

The rearrangement links TRBV7-2 to TRBJ2-5; 9 bases align to TRBD1. The CDR3 extends over 16 amino acids. V gave up 0 bases and J gave up 6 bases; unmatched junction bases: 8. Germline-derived CDR1 and CDR2 are SGHTA and FQGNSA. In nucleotides, the CDR3 is TGTGCCAGCAGCTTAGCCCGGACAGGGGTTCGGCAGACCCAGTACTTC. Its translation is CASSLARTGVRQTQYF.

This clonotype was observed a few times. J is TRBJ2-1 and V is TRBV27; weak D call: TRBD2 (6 bases). V was pared by 6 bases and J by 4 bases, with 13 bases between. The germline V gene encodes CDR1 MNHEY and CDR2 SMNVEV (reference sequence). The CDR3 is made up of 14 amino acids. The CDR3 loop is CASSEGGGYNEQFF. CDR3 nucleotide sequence: TGTGCCAGCAGCGAAGGTGGGGGGTACAATGAGCAGTTCTTC.

V usage is TRBV3-1 and J usage is TRBJ2-1; 8 bases line up with TRBD2. The germline V gene encodes CDR1 LGHDT and CDR2 YNNKEL (reference sequence). The CDR3 length is 15 residues. Unmatched junction bases numbered 7, after V lost 5 bases and J lost 4 bases. CDR3 loop: CASSNLAGSYNEQFF. The CDR3 nucleotides read TGTGCCAGCAGCAACCTAGCGGGCTCATACAATGAGCAGTTCTTC.

The chain couples TRBV7-9 to TRBJ1-2; D gene unclear. Germline V gene sequence: CDR1 SEHNR, CDR2 FQNEAQ (reference sequence). CDR3 length: 12 residues. Trimming took off 2 bases at V and 8 bases at J, with 9 bases between the two ends. CDR3 coding DNA: TGTGCCAGCAGCTTATCGGGTAAAGGCTACACCTTC. Its protein is CASSLSGKGYTF. Full variable domain (outside the CDR3, taken from reference TRBV7-9 and TRBJ1-2): DTGVSQNPRHKITKRGQNVTFRCDPISEHNRLYWYRQTLGQGPEFLTYFQNEAQLEKSRLLSDRFSAERPKGSFSTLEIQRTEQGDSAMYLCASSLSGKGYTFGSGTRLTVV.

This clonotype was recorded a few times. The V and J genes are TRBV7-9 and TRBJ2-5; D unresolved. CDR1 and CDR2 from the germline V gene are SEHNR and FQNEAQ (reference sequence). This CDR3 is 13 amino acids long. The V and J ends lost 5 bases and 2 bases respectively, with 9 bases between them. The CDR3: CASSGPGQETQYF. The CDR3 bases are TGTGCCAGCAGCGGGCCGGGTCAAGAGACCCAGTACTTC.

This clonotype was detected a few times. This chain connects TRBV14 to TRBJ1-4; 8 nucleotides agree with TRBD1. There are 15 residues in the CDR3. Unmatched junction bases numbered 10, after V lost 6 bases and J lost 7 bases. In germline, CDR1 is SGHDN, CDR2 FVKESK. The CDR3 coding sequence is TGTGCCAGCAGTCAACGGGGCAGGGGGCCTGAAAAACTGTTTTTT. Its translation: CASSQRGRGPEKLFF.

This chain links TRBV4-3 with TRBJ2-7; possible D gene TRBD1, 5 bases. The V end lost 0 bases, the J end lost 0 bases, and 6 bases lay between the germline ends. The length of the CDR3 is 14 residues. The germline gives CDR1 LGHNA, CDR2 YSLEER. DNA for the CDR3: TGCGCCAGCAGCCAAGAACAGGCCTCCTACGAGCAGTACTTC. This codes for CASSQEQASYEQYF.

In this sample, this clonotype turned up a few times. The chain has TRBV2 and TRBJ2-1; TRBD1 matches 10 bases. The V segment lost 7 bases and the J segment 15 bases; nucleotides outside the gene matches: 6. This CDR3 has 11 amino acids. The V gene's germline CDR1 is SNHLY and CDR2 FYNNEI. This chain's CDR3 is CASKTGGRVFF. The DNA of the CDR3 is TGTGCCAGCAAGACAGGGGGCAGAGTGTTCTTC.

This clonotype came up a few times. This chain connects TRBV12-3 or TRBV12-4 to TRBJ2-5, with D unclear. Judging by the DNA end, TRBJ2-7 fits better; the J call may be wrong. This CDR3 has 14 amino acids. The CDR3 DNA sequence: TGTGCCAGCAGTTCTTCAAGGTCTACCTACGAGCAGTACTTC. Encoded protein: CASSSSRSTYEQYF.

This clonotype was counted a few times. The genes are TRBV7-9 and TRBJ2-7; the D gene could be TRBD1 or TRBD2 (6 bases each). CDR3 length: 17 amino acids. Germline CDR1 is SEHNR and CDR2 is FQNEAQ (reference sequence). V lost 3 bases and J lost 1, with 19 bases in between. CDR3 sequence: CASSFLLMEGVSYEQYF. CDR3 sequence (DNA): TGTGCCAGCAGCTTCCTGTTGATGGAGGGGGTTTCCTACGAGCAGTACTTC.

The V and J genes are TRBV7-2 and TRBJ2-3, with 9 positions matching TRBD2. The CDR3 runs to 14 residues. The V gene end was trimmed by 5 bases and the J gene end by 6 bases; junction bases not matched to a gene: 6. Germline V lookup: CDR1 SGHTA, CDR2 FQGNSA. CDR3: CASSRSGRPDTQYF. The CDR3 region has the DNA TGTGCCAGCAGCCGTAGCGGGAGACCTGATACGCAGTATTTT.

As concerns this clonotype: The junction departs from the called germline gene at one end, perhaps through a read error. The V call is TRBV20-1, the J call TRBJ2-7; tentatively, D is TRBD1 or TRBD2 (6 bases each). The CDR3 is 15 amino acids. CDR1 is DFQATT, CDR2 SNEGSKA, per germline (reference sequence). The CDR3 reads CSARDLRGDLYEQCF. The CDR3 DNA sequence: TGCAGTGCTAGAGATCTGAGGGGGGATTTGTACGAGCAGTGCTTC.

The genes are TRBV27 and TRBJ1-2; a possible D gene is TRBD1 (5 bases). Germline assignment: CDR1 MNHEY and CDR2 SMNVEV (reference sequence). The V gene lost 7 bases and the J gene lost 7 bases, with 19 bases spanning the gap. CDR3 length equals 14 residues. The CDR3, as DNA: TGTGCCAGCACCGGGGGACTGGAAAATGGTGGCTACACCTTC. Translating gives CASTGGLENGGYTF.

This clonotype was counted only a few times. The rearrangement uses TRBV5-1 and TRBJ1-3, with TRBD1 as a possible D gene (5 bases). The length of the CDR3 is 17 residues. The V end lost 1 base, the J end lost 1 base, and 15 bases lay between the germline ends. The germline V gene encodes CDR1 SGHRS and CDR2 YFSETQ. For the CDR3, the DNA is TGCGCCAGCAGCTTGTGGGAGTCCCAGGGTTCTGGAAACACCATATATTTT. Amino acids: CASSLWESQGSGNTIYF.

The chain is built from TRBV6-5 and TRBJ1-5; D not resolved. The V end was cut by 5 bases, the J end by 0 bases, with 20 bases between. CDR1 is MNHEY, CDR2 SVGAGI, per germline. The CDR3 runs 18 residues. This CDR3 reads CASSHPDFGSYSNQPQHF. CDR3 DNA sequence: TGTGCCAGCAGTCACCCCGATTTCGGCAGTTATAGCAATCAGCCCCAGCATTTT.

This clonotype has a handful of counts. V gene TRBV20-1 combines with J gene TRBJ2-5; TRBD2 matches at 7 bases. This CDR3 has 13 residues. V trimming: 5 bases; J trimming: 4 bases; junction bases outside the gene matches: 7. Germline lookup yields CDR1 DFQATT and CDR2 SNEGSKA (reference sequence). This CDR3 reads CSAEAGVGETQYF. CDR3 bases: TGCAGTGCTGAGGCGGGAGTAGGAGAGACCCAGTACTTC.

The genes are TRBV20-1 and TRBJ2-5; TRBD2 might be the D (5 bases). Germline loops: CDR1 DFQATT, CDR2 SNEGSKA (reference sequence). V was pared by 6 bases and J by 5 bases, with 13 bases between. The CDR3 sequence is 12 residues long. The CDR3, as DNA: TGCAGTGCCATACCGGGGAAGGAGACCCAGTACTTC. Amino acids: CSAIPGKETQYF.